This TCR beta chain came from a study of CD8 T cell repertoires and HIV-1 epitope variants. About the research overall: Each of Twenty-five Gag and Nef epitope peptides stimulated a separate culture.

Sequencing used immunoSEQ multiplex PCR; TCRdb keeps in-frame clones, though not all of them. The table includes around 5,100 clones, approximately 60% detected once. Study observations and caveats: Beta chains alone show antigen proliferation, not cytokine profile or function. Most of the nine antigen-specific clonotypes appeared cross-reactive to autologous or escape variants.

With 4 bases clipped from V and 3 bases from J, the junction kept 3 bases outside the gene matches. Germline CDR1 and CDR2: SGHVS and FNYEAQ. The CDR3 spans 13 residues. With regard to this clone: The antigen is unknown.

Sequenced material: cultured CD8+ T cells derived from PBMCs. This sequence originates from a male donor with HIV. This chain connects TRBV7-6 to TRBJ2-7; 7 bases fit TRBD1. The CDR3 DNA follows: TGTGCCAGCAGCTCGACAGGGTACTACGAGCAGTACTTC. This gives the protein CASSSTGYYEQYF.